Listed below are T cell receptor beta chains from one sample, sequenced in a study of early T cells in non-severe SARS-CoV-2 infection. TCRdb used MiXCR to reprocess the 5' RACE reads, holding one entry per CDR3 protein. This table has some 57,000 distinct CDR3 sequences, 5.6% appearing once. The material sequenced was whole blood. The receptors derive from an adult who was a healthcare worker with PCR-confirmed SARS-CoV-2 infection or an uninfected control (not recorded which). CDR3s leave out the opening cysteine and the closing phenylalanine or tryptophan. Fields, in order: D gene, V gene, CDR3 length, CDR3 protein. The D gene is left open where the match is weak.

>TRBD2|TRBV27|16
ASSPLTGGLETKETQY
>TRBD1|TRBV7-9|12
ASSLLDRVHEQY
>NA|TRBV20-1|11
TARSSSYNEQF
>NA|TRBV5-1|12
ASSLGPARDEQF
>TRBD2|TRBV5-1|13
ASSPGLAGDNEQF
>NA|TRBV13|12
ASSLGGRLETQY
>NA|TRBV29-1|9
SVGPGLEAF
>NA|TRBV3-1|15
ASSQDGTNSGANVLT
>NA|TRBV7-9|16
ASSARRSGVARVYGYT
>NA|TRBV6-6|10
ASSYGPDTQY
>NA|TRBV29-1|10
SAPQARGDQY
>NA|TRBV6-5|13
ASSSPGGPANEQF
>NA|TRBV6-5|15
ASSYSRWPFGANVLT
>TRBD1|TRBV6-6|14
ASSMDRVGVYNEQF
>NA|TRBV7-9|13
ASSLRWLKTYEQY
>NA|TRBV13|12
ASGYGVATDTQY
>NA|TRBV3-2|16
ASSPHPELLSGANVLT
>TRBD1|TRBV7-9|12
ASSPGQLNSPLH
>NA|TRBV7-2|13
ASSLIGRGTDTQY
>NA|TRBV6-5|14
ASSTAGGSEVEKLF
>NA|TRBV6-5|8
ASGVQPQH
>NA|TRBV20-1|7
SAEETQY
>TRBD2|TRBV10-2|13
ASSQTSGSSYEQY
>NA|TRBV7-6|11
ASSSTRAETQY
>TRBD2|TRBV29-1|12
SVQTSLSSYEQY
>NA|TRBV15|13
ATSRDPRGYSPLH
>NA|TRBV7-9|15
ASSPPIMGHYNSPLH
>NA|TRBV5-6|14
ASSHRTVISTDTQY
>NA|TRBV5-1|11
ASSPTANYGYT
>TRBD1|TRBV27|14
ASSLLGQRYYNEQF
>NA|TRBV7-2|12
ASSQGGQNYGYT
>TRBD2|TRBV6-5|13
ASSYSPSGVYEQY
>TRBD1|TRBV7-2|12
ASTQRDRVSGYT
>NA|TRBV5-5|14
ASSLRELTSNQPQH
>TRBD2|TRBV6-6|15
ASSYGGDGGRLNEQF
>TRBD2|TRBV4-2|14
ASSQVGGGTQETQY
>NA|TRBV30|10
AWSAHRHQQY
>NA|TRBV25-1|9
ASRETGELF
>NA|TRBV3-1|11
ASSRVGTREQY
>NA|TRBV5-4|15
ASSPPLTPSTTGELF
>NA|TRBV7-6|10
ASSLEGVGYT
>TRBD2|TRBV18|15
ASSSGTSGVGADTQY
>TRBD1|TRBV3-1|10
ASGTANYGYT
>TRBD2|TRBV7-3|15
ASSPRTGLGSGGELF
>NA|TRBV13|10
ASSPGRMEQY
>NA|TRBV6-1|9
ASIWDNHPL
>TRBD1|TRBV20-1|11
SAPGQGGSPLH
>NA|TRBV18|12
ASSRDLRNNEQF
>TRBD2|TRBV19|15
ASSMLAGLTGRNEQF
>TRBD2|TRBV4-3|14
ASSHLAGGPYNEQF
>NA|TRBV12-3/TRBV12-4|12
ASRAGPQGYEQY
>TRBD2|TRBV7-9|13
ASSRTSGRTYEQY
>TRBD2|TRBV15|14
ATSLAGGGFQETQY
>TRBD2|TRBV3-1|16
ASSPDRVAGNSYNEQF
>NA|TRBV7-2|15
ASSPPGLSGGGDTQY
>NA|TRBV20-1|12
SARGFNAHTEAF
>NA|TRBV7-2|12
ASSLGGRGTEAF